This TCR beta chain was profiled in a study of blood T cell repertoires in COVID-19. V lost 6 bases and J 4 bases, leaving 15 bases between the germline ends. CDR3 length: 14 residues. Germline V lookup: CDR1 ENHRY, CDR2 SYGVKD. Here immunoSEQ multiplex PCR was the method, and the copy in TCRdb shows in-frame clones only, minus some. The sample has more than 300,000 clones; around 87% are singletons. Participant ages covered roughly 18 to 89 years across around 25 US areas. Sequenced: PBMCs or T cells enriched from blood (not recorded which). The sequence was collected from a man aged 35-49 years in a cohort exposed to, infected with or recovered from COVID-19 (not recorded which). The chain links TRBV10-3 to TRBJ1-1, with D possibly matching TRBD1 (6 bases). The CDR3 DNA reads as TGTGCCATCAGCCTAGGGGGTATTGGCACTGAAGCTTTCTTT. Its translation: CAISLGGIGTEAFF.